Below, 30 T cell receptor beta chains from the same sample are listed, as sequenced in a study of blood T cell repertoires in COVID-19. TCRdb's table, derived via immunoSEQ multiplex PCR, lists solely in-frame clones and lacks some. The table records roughly 93,000 clones, roughly 80% of them present only once. What was sequenced was peripheral blood. These receptors originate from a woman aged 80 or over with acute or convalescent COVID-19.

The V call is TRBV3-1 (or the pseudogene TRBV3-2), the J call TRBJ2-2; D ambiguous. CDR3 length: 16 residues. Trimming left V 2 bases short and J 2 bases short, with 12 bases between. The germline V gene encodes CDR1 LGHDT and CDR2 YNNKEL (reference sequence). The CDR3 nucleotides are TGTGCCAGCAGCCAACGGGTTGTGAGAAACACCGGGGAGCTGTTTTTT. It is translated as CASSQRVVRNTGELFF.

In the case of this clone: Other DNA sequences from this sample encode an identical CDR3 as well. The chain's CDR3 is CASSLLGQDYGYTF. In DNA, the CDR3 is TGTGCCAGCAGTTTGTTGGGACAGGACTATGGCTACACCTTC. The rearrangement uses TRBV28 and TRBJ1-2; 8 positions match TRBD1. CDR1 is MDHEN and CDR2 is SYDVKM in the germline V gene. V trimming: 3 bases; J trimming: 3 bases; junction bases outside the gene matches: 3. This CDR3 is built from 14 residues.

The chain combines TRBV9 with TRBJ2-7, with 9 nucleotides matching TRBD1. Germline values: CDR1 SGDLS, CDR2 YYNGEE. Losses at the gene ends were 0 bases for V and 4 bases for J; bases not matched to a gene: 5. CDR3 length: 15 amino acids. The DNA for the CDR3 is TGTGCCAGCAGCGTAGCTGGGGGACAGGGATACGAGCAGTACTTC. This gives the protein CASSVAGGQGYEQYF. Using reference TRBV9 and TRBJ2-7 for the parts outside the CDR3, the full variable domain is DSGVTQTPKHLITATGQRVTLRCSPRSGDLSVYWYQQSLDQGLQFLIQYYNGEERAKGNILERFSAQQFPDLHSELNLSSLELGDSALYFCASSVAGGQGYEQYFGPGTRLTVT.

This clone turned up a few times. CDR3 nucleotides: TGTGCCTGGAGGGGCCTGTCGGGGGCACCCCTCCACTTT. Translating it yields CAWRGLSGAPLHF. The chain carries TRBV30 and TRBJ1-6, with D possibly matching TRBD1 (5 bases). This CDR3 is 13 amino acids long. Trimming cost V 3 bases and J 11 bases, with 14 bases left between them. The V gene's germline CDR1 is GTSNPN and CDR2 SVGIG (reference sequence).

The chain employs TRBV2 and TRBJ1-1; 7 bases agree with TRBD1. The CDR3 covers 13 residues. The germline V gene has CDR1 SNHLY and CDR2 FYNNEI. Trimming cost V 4 bases and J 5 bases; bases outside gene matches: 4. CDR3 amino acids: CASSASGGTEAFF. The CDR3 DNA reads TGTGCCAGCAGTGCGTCAGGGGGTACTGAAGCTTTCTTT.

The table lists this clone with a few counts. The chain employs TRBV7-2 and TRBJ1-2; 9 nucleotides match TRBD1. The CDR3 runs to 14 residues. CDR1 is SGHTA, CDR2 FQGNSA, per germline. The V and J ends lost 1 base and 6 bases, in that order; junction bases with no gene match: 3. CDR3 sequence reads: CASSLGQGVDGYTF. In DNA form, the CDR3 reads TGTGCCAGCAGCTTAGGACAGGGGGTTGATGGCTACACCTTC.

This clone was found once. The chain is built from TRBV11-3 and TRBJ2-5; D might be TRBD1 (6 bases). V lost 0 bases and J lost 6, with 32 bases in between. CDR1 and CDR2 (germline): SGHNT, YENEEA. This CDR3 has 21 amino acids. DNA of the CDR3: TGTGCCAGCAGCTTAGACCTGGCCTGGGGGACAAGGTCCCGGAGACCGAAGACCCAGTACTTC. It encodes CASSLDLAWGTRSRRPKTQYF.

This clone was seen more than once but under ten times. The CDR3 coding sequence is TGTGCCAGCAGCCCCCGGGACAGGGACTCACCCCTCCACTTT. Its translation: CASSPRDRDSPLHF. The chain uses TRBV11-2 and TRBJ1-6, with 9 bases that match TRBD1. Germline V lookup: CDR1 SGHAT, CDR2 FQNNGV. V was clipped by 5 bases and J by 10 bases; unmatched bases: 6. This CDR3 is 14 amino acids long.

The gene calls are TRBV28 and TRBJ1-5; 7 bases are a match to TRBD1. From germline, CDR1 is MDHEN and CDR2 SYDVKM. The V segment lost 3 bases and the J segment 7 bases; nucleotides outside the gene matches: 9. The CDR3 is made up of 15 amino acids. The CDR3 loop is CASSFSKQGRQPQHF. The CDR3 nucleotides read TGTGCCAGCAGTTTCTCTAAACAGGGGAGGCAGCCCCAGCATTTT. Complete variable domain (other parts from reference TRBV28 and TRBJ1-5): DVKVTQSSRYLVKRTGEKVFLECVQDMDHENMFWYRQDPGLGLRLIYFSYDVKMKEKGDIPEGYSVSREKKERFSLILESASTNQTSMYLCASSFSKQGRQPQHFGDGTRLSIL.

The chain has TRBV3-1 (or the pseudogene TRBV3-2) and TRBJ1-1; D remains ambiguous. The CDR3 is 16 residues long. The V end was cut by 4 bases, the J end by 0 bases, with 15 bases between. The germline CDR1 and CDR2 sequences are LGHDT and YNNKEL (reference sequence). CDR3 loop: CASSPPPPRLNTEAFF. The CDR3 DNA follows: TGTGCCAGCAGCCCGCCCCCGCCGCGGCTGAACACTGAAGCTTTCTTT.

Remarks on this clone: An end of the junction does not agree with germline; a read error may underlie this. This sequence joins TRBV7-9 and TRBJ1-6; TRBD1 might be the D (5 bases). Germline loops: CDR1 SEHNR, CDR2 FQNEAQ (reference sequence). CDR3 length: 12 residues. CDR3 in DNA: TGTGCCAGCAGCCACTCGGAGGGGCTGGGGAGCTTT. Protein product: CASSHSEGLGSF.

The rearrangement links TRBV3-1 (or the pseudogene TRBV3-2) to TRBJ1-1, with 7 bases fitting TRBD1. CDR3 length equals 16 residues. V lost 4 bases, J lost 1 base, and 9 bases stayed unmatched. Germline V gene data show CDR1 as LGHDT and CDR2 as YNNKEL (reference sequence). The CDR3 reads CASSPTDRVGNTEAFF. The CDR3 nucleotides read TGTGCCAGCAGCCCAACTGACAGGGTGGGGAACACTGAAGCTTTCTTT.

In DNA, the CDR3 is TGTGCCTGGGCGGGCTCTGGAAACACCATATATTTT. This sequence encodes CAWAGSGNTIYF. The chain employs TRBV30 and TRBJ1-3; D not resolved. The germline CDR1 and CDR2 sequences are GTSNPN and SVGIG (reference sequence). This CDR3 contains 12 residues. Trimming cost V 5 bases and J 0 bases, with 5 bases left between them.

The chain couples TRBV7-3 to TRBJ1-1; D possibly corresponds to TRBD1 (5 bases). CDR1 is SGHTA and CDR2 is FQGTGA in the germline V gene. V was pared by 6 bases and J by 1 base, with 9 bases between. The CDR3 is 13 residues long. CDR3 DNA sequence: TGTGCCAGCAGAATGGGGCAGAACACTGAAGCTTTCTTT. It specifies CASRMGQNTEAFF.

This chain connects TRBV5-1 to TRBJ1-2; 8 bases fit TRBD1. There are 13 residues in the CDR3. V trimming: 4 bases; J trimming: 7 bases; junction bases outside the gene matches: 6. Per germline, CDR1 SGHRS and CDR2 YFSETQ. For the CDR3, the DNA is TGCGCCAGCAGCCCCGGACAGGGTAGTGGCTACACCTTC. Translating it yields CASSPGQGSGYTF.

The rearrangement joins TRBV6-2 or TRBV6-3 to TRBJ2-1, with a possible D match to TRBD2 (6 bases). Germline values: CDR1 MNHEY, CDR2 SVGEGT. V lost 6 bases and J 6 bases, leaving 12 bases between the germline ends. This CDR3 region has 13 residues. CDR3 nucleotides: TGTGCCAGCAGCCTAGAAGCGGGCAATGAGCAGTTCTTC. Protein product: CASSLEAGNEQFF.

V and J are TRBV5-1 and TRBJ2-5, with TRBD2 matching over 8 bases. The CDR3 covers 13 residues. Per germline, CDR1 SGHRS and CDR2 YFSETQ. The trim removed 4 bases at V and 5 bases at J, leaving 4 bases unmatched. The CDR3 bases are TGCGCCAGCAGCGCGGGGGGCAGGGAGACCCAGTACTTC. The encoded protein is CASSAGGRETQYF. Together with reference TRBV5-1 and TRBJ2-5, the CDR3 gives the full variable domain: KAGVTQTPRYLIKTRGQQVTLSCSPISGHRSVSWYQQTPGQGLQFLFEYFSETQRNKGNFPGRFSGRQFSNSRSEMNVSTLELGDSALYLCASSAGGRETQYFGPGTRLLVL.

The rearrangement uses TRBV19 and TRBJ2-2, with TRBD2 identical over 7 bases. With V trimmed by 5 bases and J by 4 bases, 13 bases remained unmatched. Per the germline V gene, CDR1 is LNHDA and CDR2 is SQIVND (reference sequence). CDR3 length: 17 residues. In DNA, the CDR3 is TGTGCCAGTAGTGCGACTAGCTTGGCTCGGGGCACCGGGGAGCTGTTTTTT. This gives the protein CASSATSLARGTGELFF.

This clone was seen more than once but under ten times. The chain employs TRBV5-8 and TRBJ1-1; no clear D gene. CDR1 and CDR2 (germline): SGHTS, YDEGEE. Trimming stripped 5 bases from V and 4 bases from J, with 15 bases between. CDR3 length: 14 residues. This chain's CDR3 is CASSAFGSRTEAFF. CDR3 in DNA: TGTGCCAGCAGTGCTTTCGGGAGTCGCACTGAAGCTTTCTTT.

This clone has just one count. The chain couples TRBV7-6 to TRBJ1-2; 7 bases line up with TRBD1. The CDR3 loop spans 15 amino acids. Germline lookup yields CDR1 SGHVS and CDR2 FNYEAQ. V gave up 5 bases and J gave up 7 bases; unmatched junction bases: 13. The CDR3 loop is CASSLDPTGLSGYTF. The CDR3, as DNA: TGTGCCAGCAGCCTCGACCCGACAGGGTTGAGTGGCTACACCTTC.

The chain recombines TRBV5-6 with TRBJ1-3, with a possible D match to TRBD1 (6 bases). Per the germline V gene, CDR1 is SGHDT and CDR2 is YYEEEE. This CDR3 region has 16 residues. Trimming left V 7 bases short and J 4 bases short, with 21 bases between. CDR3 in DNA: TGTGCCAGCTCCCCGCGCCAACAGGGAGCGGGAAACACCATATATTTT. Translating gives CASSPRQQGAGNTIYF.

This rearrangement joins TRBV24-1 to TRBJ1-2, with D possibly being TRBD1 (6 bases). Germline CDR1 KGHDR, CDR2 SFDVKD. This CDR3 comprises 12 residues. V lost 7 bases to trimming and J lost 4 bases, with 9 bases between them. CDR3 sequence: CATSGGAYGYTF. The CDR3 coding sequence is TGTGCCACCAGCGGGGGGGCCTATGGCTACACCTTC.

The chain employs TRBV7-2 and TRBJ1-4; D unresolved. This CDR3 comprises 15 residues. Trimming took off 1 base at V and 3 bases at J, with 9 bases between the two ends. The V gene's germline CDR1 is SGHTA and CDR2 FQGNSA. The CDR3 sequence is CASSLGASPNEKLFF. The CDR3 DNA follows: TGTGCCAGCAGCTTAGGGGCCAGTCCTAATGAAAAACTGTTTTTT.

This clone came up once. CDR3 protein: CASSYSSTNGLFF. The CDR3 DNA reads TGTGCCAGCAGTTACTCAAGTACCAACGGACTGTTTTTT. The chain employs TRBV6-5 and TRBJ1-4; D unresolved. The CDR3 loop spans 13 amino acids. Trimming removed 0 bases from V and 13 bases from J, with 12 bases in between. Germline CDR1 reads MNHEY; CDR2 reads SVGAGI.

This rearrangement joins TRBV28 to TRBJ2-3; 10 nucleotides line up with TRBD2. CDR3 length equals 18 residues. V gave up 4 bases and J gave up 2 bases; unmatched junction bases: 12. Germline CDR1 is MDHEN and CDR2 is SYDVKM. CDR3 sequence (DNA): TGTGCCAGCAGTTCGGCTAGCGGGGGACCCGACCCCACAGATACGCAGTATTTT. Residues: CASSSASGGPDPTDTQYF.

The chain carries TRBV27 and TRBJ2-1; 10 bases fit TRBD1. This CDR3 is built from 14 residues. The germline V gene encodes CDR1 MNHEY and CDR2 SMNVEV (reference sequence). V dropped 6 bases and J dropped 6; count of bases not matched to a gene: 5. The CDR3 coding sequence is TGTGCCAGCAGGGGACAGGGGTTGGTCAATGAGCAGTTCTTC. Protein: CASRGQGLVNEQFF.

The chain is built from TRBV28 and TRBJ1-2; perhaps TRBD1 as D (5 bases). With 2 bases removed from V and 4 bases from J, the gap between germline ends came to 17 bases. The CDR3 runs 16 residues. Germline CDR1 is MDHEN and CDR2 is SYDVKM. The DNA for the CDR3 is TGTGCCAGCAGTTTAAACCCGGGGGGGGGTCTCTATGGCTACACCTTC. This sequence encodes CASSLNPGGGLYGYTF.

This clone was recorded once. The chain's CDR3 is CASSYVSGGFGYTF. CDR3 in DNA: TGTGCCAGCAGTTACGTGTCAGGGGGCTTTGGCTACACCTTC. The V call is TRBV6-2 or TRBV6-3, the J call TRBJ1-2, with 8 bases fitting TRBD1. Germline loops: CDR1 MNHEY, CDR2 SVGEGT. V dropped 2 bases and J dropped 7; count of bases not matched to a gene: 6. The CDR3 runs to 14 residues.

The chain links TRBV7-9 to TRBJ1-4; D is unclear. V shed 0 bases and J shed 0 bases, with 8 bases lying between them. Germline V gene lookup returns CDR1 SEHNR and CDR2 FQNEAQ (reference sequence). The CDR3 has 16 amino acids. The DNA for the CDR3 is TGTGCCAGCAGCTTAGCCTACAGTGCAACTAATGAAAAACTGTTTTTT. Encoded protein: CASSLAYSATNEKLFF.

This sequence joins TRBV29-1 and TRBJ2-1; the match to TRBD1 covers 10 bases. The CDR3 is 16 amino acids. The germline V gene encodes CDR1 SQVTM and CDR2 ANQGSEA. Trimming at V came to 5 bases and at J to 1 base, leaving 8 bases not matched to a gene. In nucleotides, the CDR3 is TGCAGCGTTCAGGGGAGACAGGGGGCGTCCTACAATGAGCAGTTCTTC. It encodes CSVQGRQGASYNEQFF.